One sample yielded the 28 T cell receptor beta chains listed below, sequenced in a study of CD8 T cells in ankylosing spondylitis. Findings of the study overall: Blood from ankylosing spondylitis patients appeared to carry a characteristic roughly 8-variant TCR beta motif.

These receptors are not linked to any known antigen. MiXCR was run by TCRdb on the 5' RACE reads, yielding one entry per CDR3 protein. This sample has approximately 400,000 distinct CDR3 sequences, with 17% found just once. Source material: blood, either unsorted or a sorted T cell fraction (not recorded which). The receptor source for this set is a male donor with ankylosing spondylitis.

This clonotype was recorded a few times. This chain uses TRBV3-1 with TRBJ2-1; D might be TRBD1 (5 bases). This CDR3 contains 16 residues. CDR1 and CDR2 (germline): LGHDT, YNNKEL (reference sequence). V gave up 0 bases and J gave up 2 bases, with 11 bases separating them. The CDR3 loop is CASSQERGIAYNEQFF. In DNA form, the CDR3 reads TGTGCCAGCAGCCAAGAAAGGGGCATCGCCTACAATGAGCAGTTCTTC.

A single count supports this clonotype. The V gene is TRBV3-1, the J gene TRBJ2-4; no clear D gene. Germline CDR1 and CDR2: LGHDT and YNNKEL (reference sequence). CDR3 size: 15 residues. Trimming removed 0 bases from V and 1 base from J, with 7 bases in between. The DNA of the CDR3 is TGTGCCAGCAGCCAAGAGTCCGTGGCCAAAAACATTCAGTACTTC. This translates into CASSQESVAKNIQYF.

This clonotype appeared a few times. V gene TRBV3-1 combines with J gene TRBJ2-3; 11 bases map to TRBD2. Germline trimming cut 3 bases from V and 8 bases from J; bases unmatched to any gene: 7. Germline lookup yields CDR1 LGHDT and CDR2 YNNKEL (reference sequence). There are 15 residues in the CDR3. Written as DNA, the CDR3 is TGTGCCAGCAGCCAGAGTAGCGGGGGGGGCTTTACGCAGTATTTT. It is translated as CASSQSSGGGFTQYF.

This clonotype was detected only a few times. The chain employs TRBV10-3 and TRBJ2-7; D is ambiguous. V lost 10 bases, J lost 3 bases, and 19 bases lay in between. Germline lookup yields CDR1 ENHRY and CDR2 SYGVKD. The CDR3 contains 14 residues. The CDR3 region has the DNA TGTGCCAGCTCCCTCGTCAGGCCAGACTACGAGCAGTACTTC. Amino acids: CASSLVRPDYEQYF.

This clonotype has more than one count but fewer than ten. The chain is built from TRBV7-9 and TRBJ1-3; D may be TRBD1 (6 bases). Germline CDR1 and CDR2: SEHNR and FQNEAQ (reference sequence). Trimming removed 1 base at V and 7 bases at J, with 11 bases between. The CDR3 totals 14 residues. The CDR3 reads CASSLGDTRNTIYF. Written as DNA, the CDR3 is TGTGCCAGCAGCTTAGGGGACACCCGGAACACCATATATTTT.

The chain joins TRBV27 to TRBJ2-3; no reliable D call. The CDR3 extends over 12 amino acids. Germline V CDR1 and CDR2: MNHEY, SMNVEV (reference sequence). Deletions cut 6 bases from V and 4 bases from J, with 8 bases between. The CDR3 region is CASRQRADTQYF. The CDR3 DNA sequence: TGTGCCAGCAGACAACGGGCAGATACGCAGTATTTT.

This clonotype was found many times. The chain is built from TRBV5-1 and TRBJ2-3; D remains ambiguous. Germline loops: CDR1 SGHRS, CDR2 YFSETQ. The V and J ends lost 0 bases and 4 bases respectively, with 3 bases between them. The CDR3 totals 12 residues. The CDR3 region is CASSLGADTQYF. The CDR3 DNA is TGCGCCAGCAGCTTGGGGGCAGATACGCAGTATTTT.

In nucleotides, the CDR3 is TGTGCCCGCCGTCCTAACCTAGGGCTACAGACAGGACTAGACAATGAGCAGTTCTTC. Its translation: CARRPNLGLQTGLDNEQFF. The chain couples TRBV12-3 or TRBV12-4 to TRBJ2-1, with a weak D call TRBD2 (7 bases). This CDR3 is built from 19 residues. V dropped 11 bases and J dropped 5 bases, with 34 bases sitting between them.

This clonotype was observed a few times. The CDR3, as DNA: TGTGCCAGCAGCAATAATAGGCTAGCGGGGGACAATGAGCAGTTCTTC. Residues: CASSNNRLAGDNEQFF. This chain joins TRBV7-8 and TRBJ2-1; 10 nucleotides match TRBD2. Germline V gene sequence: CDR1 SGHVS, CDR2 FQNEAQ. J was trimmed by 5 bases and V by 5 bases; bases with no gene match: 9. This CDR3 contains 16 residues.

This chain uses TRBV5-1 with TRBJ1-4, with D perhaps TRBD1 (5 bases). There are 14 residues in the CDR3. Germline CDR1 reads SGHRS; CDR2 reads YFSETQ. V lost 0 bases and J lost 8, with 11 bases in between. As DNA, the CDR3 is TGCGCCAGCAGCTTGGAGGGACCCGGGGAAAAACTGTTTTTT. Its translation is CASSLEGPGEKLFF.

The chain employs TRBV7-2 and TRBJ2-7, with D perhaps TRBD1 or TRBD2 (6 bases each). Germline V gene lookup returns CDR1 SGHTA and CDR2 FQGNSA. V was clipped by 5 bases and J by 0 bases, with 17 bases between them. CDR3 size: 16 residues. DNA of the CDR3: TGTGCCAGCAGCACCGTGGGGGGCTTTAGCTCCTACGAGCAGTACTTC. This gives the protein CASSTVGGFSSYEQYF.

There are many counts of this clonotype. V usage is TRBV7-8 and J usage is TRBJ1-3, with D hard to call. Germline assignment: CDR1 SGHVS and CDR2 FQNEAQ. The CDR3 has 16 residues. Deletions cut 2 bases from V and 0 bases from J, with 11 bases between. CDR3 sequence reads: CASSLSSGSSGNTIYF. The DNA for the CDR3 is TGTGCCAGCAGCTTATCGTCCGGTTCCTCTGGAAACACCATATATTTT.

This clonotype was seen a handful of times. V is TRBV28 and J is TRBJ2-1; TRBD1 is a possible D gene (6 bases). The CDR3 has 14 residues. Germline V gene lookup returns CDR1 MDHEN and CDR2 SYDVKM. Deletions cut 4 bases from V and 5 bases from J, with 12 bases between. The CDR3 bases are TGTGCCAGCAGTTCGACCGACAGGAACAATGAGCAGTTCTTC. Its protein is CASSSTDRNNEQFF.

This clonotype was observed a few times. The chain uses TRBV10-2 and TRBJ1-5, with D hard to call. This CDR3 spans 13 amino acids. Germline lookup yields CDR1 WSHSY and CDR2 SAAADI. The V gene lost 4 bases and the J gene lost 1 base, with 5 bases spanning the gap. The chain's CDR3 is CASSVQSNQPQHF. CDR3 DNA: TGCGCCAGCAGTGTGCAGAGCAATCAGCCCCAGCATTTT.

Only a few counts were recorded for this clonotype. The chain recombines TRBV12-3 or TRBV12-4 with TRBJ1-4, with a possible D match to TRBD1 (5 bases). This CDR3 region has 13 residues. Trimming shortened V by 10 bases and J by 8 bases, and 17 bases separated the two germline ends. CDR3 loop: CATKREGTEKLFF. Written as DNA, the CDR3 is TGTGCCACCAAGAGGGAGGGGACCGAAAAACTGTTTTTT.

The chain couples TRBV4-1 to TRBJ1-4, with 7 nucleotides matching TRBD1. The CDR3 runs 16 residues. V dropped 0 bases and J dropped 4; count of bases not matched to a gene: 5. The germline gives CDR1 MGHRA, CDR2 YSYEKL. This CDR3 reads CASSQDGDSFNEKLFF. The CDR3, as DNA: TGCGCCAGCAGCCAAGATGGGGACAGCTTTAATGAAAAACTGTTTTTT.

Only a few counts were recorded for this clonotype. This sequence joins TRBV28 and TRBJ1-2, with 7 bases fitting TRBD1. Germline CDR1 and CDR2: MDHEN and SYDVKM. This CDR3 is built from 15 residues. Trimming removed 5 bases from V and 3 bases from J; junction bases left unmatched: 9. The CDR3 spells CASSPLQGRYYGYTF. CDR3 in DNA: TGTGCCAGCAGTCCACTACAGGGGCGATACTATGGCTACACCTTC.

The rearrangement joins TRBV6-1 to TRBJ2-1, with 7 bases matching TRBD1. V shed 3 bases, J shed 3 bases, and the junction held 8 bases outside the gene matches. The germline V gene encodes CDR1 MNHNS and CDR2 SASEGT. The CDR3 length is 16 residues. The CDR3 here is CASSERPGQSYNEQFF. The CDR3 DNA sequence: TGTGCCAGCAGTGAGAGACCGGGACAGAGCTACAATGAGCAGTTCTTC.

This chain links TRBV12-5 with TRBJ2-1; 11 positions agree with TRBD2. The ends lost 10 bases at V and 2 bases at J; junction bases unmatched: 7. The V gene's germline CDR1 is LGHNT and CDR2 FRNRAP. This CDR3 contains 15 residues. The CDR3 sequence is CATAVAGGAYNEQFF. In DNA form, the CDR3 reads TGTGCTACCGCAGTAGCGGGGGGGGCCTACAATGAGCAGTTCTTC.

This clonotype has only a few counts. Here the CDR3 reads CASSLRTTRGEQFF. DNA of the CDR3: TGTGCCAGCAGTTTGAGGACTACTCGCGGTGAGCAGTTCTTC. The chain uses TRBV27 and TRBJ2-1; D is possibly TRBD2 (6 bases). With 3 bases removed from V and 9 bases from J, the gap between germline ends came to 15 bases. In germline, CDR1 is MNHEY, CDR2 SMNVEV (reference sequence). The CDR3 runs 14 residues.

This clonotype was picked up a small number of times. V is TRBV9 and J is TRBJ1-2; unclear D gene. Trimming left V 2 bases short and J 0 bases short, with 2 bases between. This CDR3 contains 12 residues. Germline-derived CDR1 and CDR2 are SGDLS and YYNGEE. As DNA, the CDR3 is TGTGCCAGCAGCGTTTCTAACTATGGCTACACCTTC. It specifies CASSVSNYGYTF.

The chain joins TRBV5-1 to TRBJ2-3; 8 bases line up with TRBD1. The V gene's germline CDR1 is SGHRS and CDR2 YFSETQ. The length of the CDR3 is 17 residues. J gave up 2 bases and V 4 bases, and 12 bases lay outside the gene matches. CDR3 protein: CASSGQGWGLSTDTQYF. The CDR3 coding sequence is TGCGCCAGCAGCGGACAGGGTTGGGGCTTATCCACAGATACGCAGTATTTT.

CDR3 sequence reads: CASTQIGAHEQYF. CDR3 nucleotides: TGTGCCAGCACCCAAATTGGTGCCCACGAGCAGTACTTC. V usage is TRBV6-1 and J usage is TRBJ2-7; D not certain. Trimming cost V 7 bases and J 5 bases, with 15 bases left between them. CDR3 length equals 13 residues. The germline CDR1 and CDR2 sequences are MNHNS and SASEGT.

There are a few counts of this clonotype. V usage is TRBV11-3 and J usage is TRBJ2-1; D call uncertain. Germline V CDR1 and CDR2: SGHNT, YENEEA. This CDR3 is built from 13 residues. V dropped 5 bases and J dropped 2 bases, with 7 bases sitting between them. CDR3 coding DNA: TGTGCCAGCAGCGCGGCAACCTACAATGAGCAGTTCTTC. Encoded protein: CASSAATYNEQFF.

The V and J genes are TRBV6-1 and TRBJ1-2; D is undetermined. Germline values: CDR1 MNHNS, CDR2 SASEGT. The CDR3 has 13 amino acids. The V gene lost 3 bases and the J gene lost 5 bases, with 10 bases spanning the gap. This CDR3 is CASSEFSLYGYTF. CDR3 DNA sequence: TGTGCCAGCAGTGAGTTCAGCCTATATGGCTACACCTTC.

The V gene is TRBV6-5, the J gene TRBJ2-7, with a possible D match to TRBD1 (5 bases). The V end was cut by 2 bases, the J end by 5 bases, with 7 bases between. CDR1 MNHEY and CDR2 SVGAGI come from the germline V gene. The CDR3 totals 12 residues. The CDR3 nucleotides are TGTGCCAGCAGTTACAAAGGGGACGAGCAGTACTTC. It is translated as CASSYKGDEQYF.

This rearrangement joins TRBV5-1 to TRBJ2-1; 8 nucleotides match TRBD2. This CDR3 has 16 amino acids. The J segment lost 5 bases and the V segment lost 1 base, leaving 8 bases of the junction unmatched. Per the germline V gene, CDR1 is SGHRS and CDR2 is YFSETQ. CDR3 protein: CASSLLGGGTNNEQFF. DNA for the CDR3: TGCGCCAGCAGCTTGTTGGGCGGGGGGACGAACAATGAGCAGTTCTTC. Full variable domain (remainder filled in from reference TRBV5-1 and TRBJ2-1): KAGVTQTPRYLIKTRGQQVTLSCSPISGHRSVSWYQQTPGQGLQFLFEYFSETQRNKGNFPGRFSGRQFSNSRSEMNVSTLELGDSALYLCASSLLGGGTNNEQFFGPGTRLTVL.

This clonotype turned up a few times. This sequence joins TRBV9 and TRBJ2-3, with D hard to call. Germline loops: CDR1 SGDLS, CDR2 YYNGEE. There are 14 residues in the CDR3. Trimming removed 5 bases from V and 2 bases from J, with 12 bases in between. This CDR3 is CASSSDLITDTQYF. For the CDR3, the DNA is TGTGCCAGCAGTTCCGACTTAATCACAGATACGCAGTATTTT.